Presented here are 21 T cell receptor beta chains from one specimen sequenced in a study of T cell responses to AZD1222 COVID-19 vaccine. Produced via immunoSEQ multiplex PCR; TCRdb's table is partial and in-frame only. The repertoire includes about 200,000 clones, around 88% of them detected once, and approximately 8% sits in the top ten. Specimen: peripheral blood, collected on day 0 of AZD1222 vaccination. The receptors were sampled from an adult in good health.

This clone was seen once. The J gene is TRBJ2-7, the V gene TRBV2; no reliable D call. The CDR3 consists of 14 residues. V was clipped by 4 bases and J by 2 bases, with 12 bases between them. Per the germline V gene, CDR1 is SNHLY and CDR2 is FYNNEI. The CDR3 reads CASSAPTRTYEQYF. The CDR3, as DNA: TGTGCCAGCAGTGCACCGACACGGACCTACGAGCAGTACTTC.

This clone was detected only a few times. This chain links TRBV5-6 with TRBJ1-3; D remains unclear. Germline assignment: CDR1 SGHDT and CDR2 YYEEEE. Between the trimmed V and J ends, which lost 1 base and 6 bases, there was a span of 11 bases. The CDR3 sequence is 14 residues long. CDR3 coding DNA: TGTGCCAGCAGCTTGCAGTCCGGGGTAAACACCATATATTTT. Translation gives CASSLQSGVNTIYF.

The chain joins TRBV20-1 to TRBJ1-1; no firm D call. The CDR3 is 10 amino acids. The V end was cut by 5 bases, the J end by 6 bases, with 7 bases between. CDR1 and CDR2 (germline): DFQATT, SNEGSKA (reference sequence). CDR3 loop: CSAATAEAFF. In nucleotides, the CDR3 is TGCAGTGCTGCGACGGCTGAAGCTTTCTTT.

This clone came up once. This CDR3 reads CAWSVQGGNQPQHF. The CDR3 region has the DNA TGTGCCTGGAGTGTACAGGGCGGCAATCAGCCCCAGCATTTT. The chain uses TRBV30 and TRBJ1-5; D perhaps matches TRBD1 (6 bases). V was shortened by 0 bases and J by 2 bases, with 8 bases between the two germline ends. Germline lookup yields CDR1 GTSNPN and CDR2 SVGIG (reference sequence). This CDR3 region has 14 residues.

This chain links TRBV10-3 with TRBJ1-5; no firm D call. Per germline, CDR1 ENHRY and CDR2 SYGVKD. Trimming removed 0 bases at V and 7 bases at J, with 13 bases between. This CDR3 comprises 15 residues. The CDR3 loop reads CAISESGAPEQPQHF. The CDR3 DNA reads TGTGCCATCAGTGAGTCAGGAGCCCCAGAACAGCCCCAGCATTTT.

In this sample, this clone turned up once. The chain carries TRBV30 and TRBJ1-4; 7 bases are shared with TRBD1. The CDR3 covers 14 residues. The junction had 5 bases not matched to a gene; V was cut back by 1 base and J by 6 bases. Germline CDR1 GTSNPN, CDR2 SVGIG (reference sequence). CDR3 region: CAWSEGAGDEKLFF. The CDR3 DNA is TGTGCCTGGAGTGAGGGGGCGGGGGATGAAAAACTGTTTTTT.

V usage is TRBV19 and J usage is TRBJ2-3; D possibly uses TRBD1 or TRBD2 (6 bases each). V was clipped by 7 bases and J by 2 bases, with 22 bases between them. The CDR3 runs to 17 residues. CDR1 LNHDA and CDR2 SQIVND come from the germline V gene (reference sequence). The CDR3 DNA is TGTGCCAGTAAGGTGAAGGGGGGCCGGTTCGCCACAGATACGCAGTATTTT. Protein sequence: CASKVKGGRFATDTQYF.

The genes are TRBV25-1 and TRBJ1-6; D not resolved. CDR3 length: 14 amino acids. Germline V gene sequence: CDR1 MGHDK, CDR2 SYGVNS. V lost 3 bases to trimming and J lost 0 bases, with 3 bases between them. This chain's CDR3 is CASSDSSYNSPLHF. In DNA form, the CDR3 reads TGTGCCAGCAGTGACAGCTCCTATAATTCACCCCTCCACTTT.

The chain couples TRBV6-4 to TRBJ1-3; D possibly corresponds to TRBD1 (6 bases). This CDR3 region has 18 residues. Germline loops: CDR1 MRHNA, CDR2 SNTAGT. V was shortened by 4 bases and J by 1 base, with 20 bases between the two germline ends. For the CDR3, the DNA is TGTGCCAGCAGTGGCCACAGGGTCCGTCCCCGTTCTGGAAACACCATATATTTT. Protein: CASSGHRVRPRSGNTIYF.

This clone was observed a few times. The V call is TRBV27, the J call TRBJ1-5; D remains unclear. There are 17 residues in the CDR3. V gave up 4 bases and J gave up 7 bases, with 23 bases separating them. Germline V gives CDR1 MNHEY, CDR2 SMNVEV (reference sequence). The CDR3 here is CASSSRGQNPGVQPQHF. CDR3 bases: TGTGCCAGCAGTTCGCGTGGCCAGAACCCGGGAGTGCAGCCCCAGCATTTT.

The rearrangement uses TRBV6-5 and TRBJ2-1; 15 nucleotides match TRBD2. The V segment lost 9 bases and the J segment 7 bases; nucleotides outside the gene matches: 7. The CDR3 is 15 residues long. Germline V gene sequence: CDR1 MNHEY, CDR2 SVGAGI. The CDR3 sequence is CASTLGTSGGNEQFF. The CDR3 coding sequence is TGTGCCAGTACGCTCGGGACTAGCGGGGGGAATGAGCAGTTCTTC.

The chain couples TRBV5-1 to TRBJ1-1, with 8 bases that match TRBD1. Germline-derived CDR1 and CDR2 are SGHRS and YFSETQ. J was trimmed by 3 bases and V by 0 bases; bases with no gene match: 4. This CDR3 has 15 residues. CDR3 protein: CASSLGTGWDTEAFF. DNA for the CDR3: TGCGCCAGCAGCTTGGGGACAGGGTGGGACACTGAAGCTTTCTTT.

CDR3 residues: CASSIGQSTGELFF. Written as DNA, the CDR3 is TGTGCCAGTAGTATAGGTCAGAGCACCGGGGAGCTGTTTTTT. This sequence joins TRBV19 and TRBJ2-2; no clear D gene. V shed 1 base and J shed 4 bases, with 7 bases lying between them. Germline V CDR1 and CDR2: LNHDA, SQIVND (reference sequence). This CDR3 is 14 amino acids long.

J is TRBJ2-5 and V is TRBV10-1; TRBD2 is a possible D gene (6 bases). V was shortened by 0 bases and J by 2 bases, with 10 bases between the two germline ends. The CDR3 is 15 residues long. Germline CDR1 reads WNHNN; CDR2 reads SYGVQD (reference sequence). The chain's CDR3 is CASSESLGGQETQYF. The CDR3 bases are TGCGCCAGCAGTGAGTCATTGGGGGGACAAGAGACCCAGTACTTC.

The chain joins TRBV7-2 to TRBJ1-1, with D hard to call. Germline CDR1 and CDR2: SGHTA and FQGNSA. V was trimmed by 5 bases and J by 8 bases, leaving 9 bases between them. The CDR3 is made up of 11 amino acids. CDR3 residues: CASSPYVEAFF. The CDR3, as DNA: TGTGCCAGCAGCCCGTACGTAGAAGCTTTCTTT.

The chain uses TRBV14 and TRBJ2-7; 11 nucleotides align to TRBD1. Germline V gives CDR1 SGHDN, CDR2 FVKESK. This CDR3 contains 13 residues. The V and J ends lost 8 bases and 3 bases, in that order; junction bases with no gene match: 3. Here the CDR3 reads CASGQGAGYEQYF. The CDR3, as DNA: TGTGCCAGCGGACAGGGGGCCGGCTACGAGCAGTACTTC.

CDR3 bases: TGCGCCAGCAGCCTCCGGTTTATAGATGGCTACACCTTC. Encoded protein: CASSLRFIDGYTF. The V and J genes are TRBV5-1 and TRBJ1-2, with D uncertain. V lost 4 bases to trimming and J lost 6 bases, with 13 bases between them. Per the germline V gene, CDR1 is SGHRS and CDR2 is YFSETQ. The CDR3 is 13 residues long. The full variable domain, completed using reference TRBV5-1 and TRBJ1-2, is KAGVTQTPRYLIKTRGQQVTLSCSPISGHRSVSWYQQTPGQGLQFLFEYFSETQRNKGNFPGRFSGRQFSNSRSEMNVSTLELGDSALYLCASSLRFIDGYTFGSGTRLTVV.

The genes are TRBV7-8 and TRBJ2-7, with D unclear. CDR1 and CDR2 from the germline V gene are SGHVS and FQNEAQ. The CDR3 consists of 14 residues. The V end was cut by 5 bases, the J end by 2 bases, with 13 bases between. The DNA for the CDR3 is TGTGCCAGCAGCACGCCGGTGGGTGCCTACGAGCAGTACTTC. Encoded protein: CASSTPVGAYEQYF.

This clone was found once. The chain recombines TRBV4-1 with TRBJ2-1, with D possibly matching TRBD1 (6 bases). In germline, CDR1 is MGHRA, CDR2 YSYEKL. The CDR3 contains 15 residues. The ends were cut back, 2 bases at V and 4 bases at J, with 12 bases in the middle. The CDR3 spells CASSQNPRGYNEQFF. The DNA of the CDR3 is TGCGCCAGCAGCCAAAACCCCAGGGGATACAATGAGCAGTTCTTC.

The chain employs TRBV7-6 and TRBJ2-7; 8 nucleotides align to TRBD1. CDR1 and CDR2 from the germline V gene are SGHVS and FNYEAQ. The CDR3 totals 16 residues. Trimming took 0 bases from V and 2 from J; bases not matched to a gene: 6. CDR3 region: CASSLALTTGAYEQYF. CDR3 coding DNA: TGTGCCAGCAGCTTAGCGCTGACGACAGGGGCCTACGAGCAGTACTTC.

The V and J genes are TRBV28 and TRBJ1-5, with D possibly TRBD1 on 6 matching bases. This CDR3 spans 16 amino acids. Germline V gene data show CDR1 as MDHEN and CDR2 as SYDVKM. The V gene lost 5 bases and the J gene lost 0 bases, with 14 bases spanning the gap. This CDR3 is CASSPGVPYSNQPQHF. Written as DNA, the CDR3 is TGTGCCAGCAGTCCAGGGGTCCCCTATAGCAATCAGCCCCAGCATTTT. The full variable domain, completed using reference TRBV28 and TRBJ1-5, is DVKVTQSSRYLVKRTGEKVFLECVQDMDHENMFWYRQDPGLGLRLIYFSYDVKMKEKGDIPEGYSVSREKKERFSLILESASTNQTSMYLCASSPGVPYSNQPQHFGDGTRLSIL.